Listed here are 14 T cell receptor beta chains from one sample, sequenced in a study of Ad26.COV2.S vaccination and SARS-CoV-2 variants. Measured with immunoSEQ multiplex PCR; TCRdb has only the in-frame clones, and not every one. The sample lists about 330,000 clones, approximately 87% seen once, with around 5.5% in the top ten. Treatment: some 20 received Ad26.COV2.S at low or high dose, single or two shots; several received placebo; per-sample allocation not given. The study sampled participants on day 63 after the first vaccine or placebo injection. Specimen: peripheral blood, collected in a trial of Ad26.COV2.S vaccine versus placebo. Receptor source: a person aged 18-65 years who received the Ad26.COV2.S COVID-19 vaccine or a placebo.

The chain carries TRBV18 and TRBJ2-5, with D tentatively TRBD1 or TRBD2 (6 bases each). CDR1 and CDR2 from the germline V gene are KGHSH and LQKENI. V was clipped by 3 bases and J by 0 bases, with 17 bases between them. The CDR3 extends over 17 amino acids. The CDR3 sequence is CASSPGLGGRDQETQYF. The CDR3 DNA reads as TGTGCCAGCTCACCGGGGCTCGGGGGCCGTGACCAAGAGACCCAGTACTTC.

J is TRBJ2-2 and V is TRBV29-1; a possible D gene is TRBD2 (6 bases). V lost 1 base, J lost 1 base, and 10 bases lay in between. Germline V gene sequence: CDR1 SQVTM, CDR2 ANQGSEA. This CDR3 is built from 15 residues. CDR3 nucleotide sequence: TGCAGCGTTGAAGGGGGGACTGTGAACACCGGGGAGCTGTTTTTT. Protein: CSVEGGTVNTGELFF.

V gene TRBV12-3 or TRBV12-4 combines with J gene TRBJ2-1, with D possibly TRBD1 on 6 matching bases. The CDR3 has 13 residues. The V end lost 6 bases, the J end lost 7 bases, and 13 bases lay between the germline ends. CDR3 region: CASSPSGQNEQFF. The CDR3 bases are TGTGCCAGCAGCCCCTCCGGACAGAATGAGCAGTTCTTC.

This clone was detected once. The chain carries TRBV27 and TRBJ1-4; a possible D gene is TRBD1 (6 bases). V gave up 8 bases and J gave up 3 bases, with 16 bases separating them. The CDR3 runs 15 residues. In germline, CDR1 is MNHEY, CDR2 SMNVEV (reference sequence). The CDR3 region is CASGVQGPPNEKLFF. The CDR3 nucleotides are TGTGCCAGCGGGGTACAGGGCCCGCCTAATGAAAAACTGTTTTTT.

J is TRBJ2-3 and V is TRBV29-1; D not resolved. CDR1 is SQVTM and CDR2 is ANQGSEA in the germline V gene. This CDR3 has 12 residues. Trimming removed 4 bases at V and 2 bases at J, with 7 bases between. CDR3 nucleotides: TGCAGCGTTGCCGCTGACACAGATACGCAGTATTTT. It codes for CSVAADTDTQYF.

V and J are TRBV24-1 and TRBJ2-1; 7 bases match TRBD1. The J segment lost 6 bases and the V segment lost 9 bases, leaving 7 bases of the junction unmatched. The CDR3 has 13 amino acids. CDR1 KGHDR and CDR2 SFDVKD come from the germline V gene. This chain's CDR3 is CATERTGFNEQFF. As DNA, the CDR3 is TGTGCCACCGAGCGGACAGGTTTCAATGAGCAGTTCTTC.

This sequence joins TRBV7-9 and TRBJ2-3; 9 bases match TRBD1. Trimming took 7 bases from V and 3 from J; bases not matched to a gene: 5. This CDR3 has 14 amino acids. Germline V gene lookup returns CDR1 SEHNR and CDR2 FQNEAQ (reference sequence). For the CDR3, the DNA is TGTGCCAGCAAGAGACAGGGGGGAACAGATACGCAGTATTTT. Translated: CASKRQGGTDTQYF. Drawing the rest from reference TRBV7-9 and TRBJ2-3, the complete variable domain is DTGVSQNPRHKITKRGQNVTFRCDPISEHNRLYWYRQTLGQGPEFLTYFQNEAQLEKSRLLSDRFSAERPKGSFSTLEIQRTEQGDSAMYLCASKRQGGTDTQYFGPGTRLTVL.

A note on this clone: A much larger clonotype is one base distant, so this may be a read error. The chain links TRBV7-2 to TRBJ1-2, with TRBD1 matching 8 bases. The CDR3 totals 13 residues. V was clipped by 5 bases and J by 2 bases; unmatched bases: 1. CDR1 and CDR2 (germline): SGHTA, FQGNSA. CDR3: CASSRTGNYGYTF. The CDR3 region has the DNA TGTGCCAGCAGCCGGACAGGGAACTATGGCTACACCTTC. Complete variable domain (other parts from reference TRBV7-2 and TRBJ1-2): GAGVSQSPSNKVTEKGKDVELRCDPISGHTALYWYRQSLGQGLEFLIYFQGNSAPDKSGLPSDRFSAERTGGSVSTLTIQRTQQEDSAVYLCASSRTGNYGYTFGSGTRLTVV.

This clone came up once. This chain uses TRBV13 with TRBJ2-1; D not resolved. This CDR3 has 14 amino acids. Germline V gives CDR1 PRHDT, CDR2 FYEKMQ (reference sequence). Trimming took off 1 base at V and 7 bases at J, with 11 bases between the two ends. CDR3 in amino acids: CASSLAGNPNEQFF. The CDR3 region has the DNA TGTGCCAGCAGCTTAGCGGGTAATCCGAATGAGCAGTTCTTC.

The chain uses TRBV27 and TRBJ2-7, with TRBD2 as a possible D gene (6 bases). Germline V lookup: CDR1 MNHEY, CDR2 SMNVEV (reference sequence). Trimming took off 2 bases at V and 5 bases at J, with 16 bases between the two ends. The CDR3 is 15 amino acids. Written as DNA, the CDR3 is TGTGCCAGCAGTTTACGGAGGGGCGAAAATAACGAGCAGTACGTC. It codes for CASSLRRGENNEQYV.

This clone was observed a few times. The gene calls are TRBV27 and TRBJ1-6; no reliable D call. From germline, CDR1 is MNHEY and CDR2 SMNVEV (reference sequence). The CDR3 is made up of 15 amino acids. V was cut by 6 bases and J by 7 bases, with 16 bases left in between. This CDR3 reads CASSPSRVLNSPLHF. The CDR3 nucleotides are TGTGCCAGCAGCCCCAGCCGGGTTCTAAATTCACCCCTCCACTTT.

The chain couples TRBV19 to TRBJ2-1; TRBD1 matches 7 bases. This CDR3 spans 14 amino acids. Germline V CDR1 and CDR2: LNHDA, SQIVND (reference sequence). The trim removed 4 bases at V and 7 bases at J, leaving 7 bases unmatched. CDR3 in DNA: TGTGCCAGTAGTACTCTGACAGGGTTGAATGAGCAGTTCTTC. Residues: CASSTLTGLNEQFF.

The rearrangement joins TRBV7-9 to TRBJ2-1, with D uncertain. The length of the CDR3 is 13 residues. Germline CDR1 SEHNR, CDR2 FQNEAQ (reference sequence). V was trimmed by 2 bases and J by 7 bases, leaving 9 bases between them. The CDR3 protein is CASSLTSDNEQFF. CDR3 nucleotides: TGTGCCAGCAGCTTAACTTCAGATAATGAGCAGTTCTTC. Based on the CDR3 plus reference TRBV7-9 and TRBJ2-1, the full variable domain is DTGVSQNPRHKITKRGQNVTFRCDPISEHNRLYWYRQTLGQGPEFLTYFQNEAQLEKSRLLSDRFSAERPKGSFSTLEIQRTEQGDSAMYLCASSLTSDNEQFFGPGTRLTVL.

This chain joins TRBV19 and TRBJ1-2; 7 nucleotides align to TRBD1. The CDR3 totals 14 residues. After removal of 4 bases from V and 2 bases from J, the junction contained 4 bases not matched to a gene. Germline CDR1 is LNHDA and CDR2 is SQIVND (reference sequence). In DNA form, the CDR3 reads TGTGCCAGTAGTAAGACAGGGATGAACTATGGCTACACCTTC. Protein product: CASSKTGMNYGYTF.